These 22 T cell receptor beta chains came from one sample sequenced in a study of T cell changes during pregnancy in multiple sclerosis. Repertoires were generated with immunoSEQ multiplex PCR, while TCRdb's copy carries only in-frame clones and drops some. The sample has around 99,000 clones, roughly 92% seen once. This specimen was peripheral blood, taken in the third trimester of pregnancy. These receptors were obtained from a female donor in good health, enrolled as a control in a pregnancy study.

This chain joins TRBV9 and TRBJ2-7; 13 bases fit TRBD2. CDR3 length equals 15 residues. V trimming: 4 bases; J trimming: 5 bases; junction bases outside the gene matches: 6. Per germline, CDR1 SGDLS and CDR2 YYNGEE. CDR3 sequence: CASSLTGTSGDEQYF. Written as DNA, the CDR3 is TGTGCCAGCAGCTTAACCGGGACTAGCGGGGACGAGCAGTACTTC.

J is TRBJ2-7 and V is TRBV7-2; TRBD2 matches 7 bases. CDR3 length: 13 residues. In germline, CDR1 is SGHTA, CDR2 FQGNSA. The ends lost 6 bases at V and 1 base at J; junction bases unmatched: 3. The CDR3 spells CASSTRGSYEQYF. In nucleotides, the CDR3 is TGTGCCAGCAGTACGCGGGGGTCCTACGAGCAGTACTTC.

The chain is built from TRBV29-1 and TRBJ1-2; D is perhaps TRBD1 (5 bases). The CDR3 is 13 residues long. Germline V gene lookup returns CDR1 SQVTM and CDR2 ANQGSEA. V gave up 1 base and J gave up 8 bases, with 14 bases separating them. CDR3 DNA sequence: TGCAGCGTTGAAGGGGTACTGGAGGGGGGCTACACCTTC. As protein: CSVEGVLEGGYTF.

The chain combines TRBV2 with TRBJ1-2; the D is unclear. Between the trimmed V and J ends, which lost 9 bases and 4 bases, there was a span of 3 bases. Looked up from germline, CDR1 is SNHLY and CDR2 is FYNNEI. The CDR3 sequence is 9 residues long. Written as DNA, the CDR3 is TGTGCCAGTAGCTATGGCTACACCTTC. Amino acids: CASSYGYTF. Together with reference TRBV2 and TRBJ1-2, the CDR3 gives the full variable domain: EPEVTQTPSHQVTQMGQEVILRCVPISNHLYFYWYRQILGQKVEFLVSFYNNEISEKSEIFDDQFSVERPDGSNFTLKIRSTKLEDSAMYFCASSYGYTFGSGTRLTVV.

The chain couples TRBV18 to TRBJ1-1; perhaps TRBD1 as D (6 bases). The CDR3 is 13 amino acids. Between the trimmed V and J ends, which lost 4 bases and 7 bases, there was a span of 13 bases. Germline CDR1 is KGHSH and CDR2 is LQKENI. CDR3 loop: CASSLGQQDEAFF. The CDR3 DNA follows: TGTGCCAGCTCACTCGGACAGCAGGATGAAGCTTTCTTT.

CDR3 residues: CASSPGTVNEKLFF. In DNA form, the CDR3 reads TGCGCCAGCAGCCCAGGGACAGTAAATGAAAAACTGTTTTTT. The rearrangement joins TRBV4-1 to TRBJ1-4, with 7 bases fitting TRBD1. This CDR3 region has 14 residues. V was pared by 4 bases and J by 5 bases, with 4 bases of the junction left unmatched. Germline values: CDR1 MGHRA, CDR2 YSYEKL.

The rearrangement joins TRBV2 to TRBJ1-2; TRBD1 might be the D (6 bases). This CDR3 comprises 16 residues. The V gene's germline CDR1 is SNHLY and CDR2 FYNNEI. Trimming took off 0 bases at V and 5 bases at J, with 16 bases between the two ends. CDR3 loop: CASSEASRTAGYGYTF. For the CDR3, the DNA is TGTGCCAGCAGTGAAGCATCTCGGACAGCCGGATATGGCTACACCTTC.

V and J are TRBV5-6 and TRBJ1-1; D might be TRBD1 (6 bases). CDR1 and CDR2 (germline): SGHDT, YYEEEE. Trimming shortened V by 3 bases and J by 9 bases, and 18 bases separated the two germline ends. The CDR3 is 14 residues long. CDR3 DNA: TGTGCCAGCAGCTCACAGGGAAGAACACTGAAAGCTTTCTTT. Its protein product is CASSSQGRTLKAFF.

The V and J genes are TRBV2 and TRBJ2-3; 7 bases match TRBD1. Germline CDR1 and CDR2: SNHLY and FYNNEI. The CDR3 covers 13 residues. With V trimmed by 6 bases and J by 4 bases, 4 bases remained unmatched. CDR3 loop: CASSRQGADTQYF. CDR3 DNA sequence: TGTGCCAGCAGCCGACAGGGTGCAGATACGCAGTATTTT.

The rearrangement links TRBV27 to TRBJ1-1, with D perhaps matching TRBD1 (6 bases). The CDR3 has 15 residues. The V gene's germline CDR1 is MNHEY and CDR2 SMNVEV (reference sequence). V lost 4 bases and J 3 bases, leaving 15 bases between the germline ends. The CDR3 sequence: CASSYYRVTDTEAFF. CDR3 sequence (DNA): TGTGCCAGCAGTTACTACAGGGTAACGGACACTGAAGCTTTCTTT.

Only a few counts were recorded for this clone. The V gene is TRBV30, the J gene TRBJ1-2, with no clear D. Germline values: CDR1 GTSNPN, CDR2 SVGIG (reference sequence). Trimming stripped 0 bases from V and 7 bases from J, with 6 bases between. The CDR3 covers 11 residues. The DNA for the CDR3 is TGTGCCTGGAGTGTAGGAGCTGGCTACACCTTC. Translating it yields CAWSVGAGYTF.

The DNA for the CDR3 is TGTGCCAGCGGGAATAAGGGACAGGGTTACAATGAGCAGTTCTTC. Translated: CASGNKGQGYNEQFF. This rearrangement joins TRBV6-5 to TRBJ2-1; 9 bases map to TRBD1. V dropped 8 bases and J dropped 4; count of bases not matched to a gene: 9. Germline V gives CDR1 MNHEY, CDR2 SVGAGI. The CDR3 is 15 residues long.

J is TRBJ1-1 and V is TRBV14; TRBD1 is a possible D gene (5 bases). From germline, CDR1 is SGHDN and CDR2 FVKESK. This CDR3 contains 14 residues. Trimming took 3 bases from V and 4 from J, leaving 12 bases between them. The CDR3 region has the DNA TGTGCCAGCAGCCACCGATCGGGGGTCACTGAAGCTTTCTTT. Protein sequence: CASSHRSGVTEAFF. Full variable domain (missing parts from reference TRBV14 and TRBJ1-1): EAGVTQFPSHSVIEKGQTVTLRCDPISGHDNLYWYRRVMGKEIKFLLHFVKESKQDESGMPNNRFLAERTGGTYSTLKVQPAELEDSGVYFCASSHRSGVTEAFFGQGTRLTVV.

The chain carries TRBV27 and TRBJ2-1; D is perhaps TRBD1 (7 bases). CDR3 length equals 15 residues. Trimming removed 3 bases from V and 7 bases from J, with 16 bases in between. Germline V gives CDR1 MNHEY, CDR2 SMNVEV (reference sequence). The CDR3 DNA is TGTGCCAGCAGTTTTATACAGGGGAGGTTAAATGAGCAGTTCTTC. As protein: CASSFIQGRLNEQFF.

The V call is TRBV7-2, the J call TRBJ2-1, with 7 bases identical to TRBD2. V gave up 4 bases and J gave up 8 bases; unmatched junction bases: 8. This CDR3 is built from 14 residues. Germline-derived CDR1 and CDR2 are SGHTA and FQGNSA. The CDR3 bases are TGTGCCAGCAGCTCTAGCGGCGGTAGGGATGAGCAGTTCTTC. Protein: CASSSSGGRDEQFF.

The chain employs TRBV7-9 and TRBJ1-2, with 12 bases matching TRBD1. The CDR3 runs 17 residues. J gave up 8 bases and V 5 bases, and 15 bases lay outside the gene matches. From germline, CDR1 is SEHNR and CDR2 FQNEAQ (reference sequence). The DNA of the CDR3 is TGTGCCAGCAGCGTCCCCGGGACAGGGGGCGCGGTAGGCGGCTACACCTTC. This codes for CASSVPGTGGAVGGYTF.

This clone turned up a few times. The chain links TRBV9 to TRBJ1-1, with 7 bases matching TRBD1. CDR3 length: 14 amino acids. The ends lost 4 bases at V and 5 bases at J; junction bases unmatched: 8. Germline CDR1 reads SGDLS; CDR2 reads YYNGEE. The CDR3 loop reads CASSSRQGRTEAFF. The DNA for the CDR3 is TGTGCCAGCAGCTCTCGACAGGGTCGGACTGAAGCTTTCTTT.

The J gene is TRBJ1-4, the V gene TRBV6-1, with D possibly being TRBD1 (5 bases). The germline CDR1 and CDR2 sequences are MNHNS and SASEGT. This CDR3 contains 14 residues. The CDR3 spells CANAGGSTNEKLFF. CDR3 sequence (DNA): TGTGCTAACGCCGGGGGTTCAACTAATGAAAAACTGTTTTTT.

In this sample, this clone turned up once. The chain combines TRBV27 with TRBJ1-1; the D is unclear. V was clipped by 2 bases and J by 6 bases, with 10 bases between them. This CDR3 has 13 amino acids. The germline V gene has CDR1 MNHEY and CDR2 SMNVEV (reference sequence). The CDR3 bases are TGTGCCAGCAGTTTAGAGGTCTCCGCTGAAGCTTTCTTT. Protein: CASSLEVSAEAFF.

This clone was found a few times. The chain joins TRBV6-5 to TRBJ1-2, with a weak D call TRBD1 (6 bases). Germline values: CDR1 MNHEY, CDR2 SVGAGI. V lost 7 bases and J lost 4, with 13 bases in between. This CDR3 spans 13 amino acids. In nucleotides, the CDR3 is TGTGCCAGCACTCGGGGGGGCCTCTATGGCTACACCTTC. Protein product: CASTRGGLYGYTF.

The V and J genes are TRBV7-9 and TRBJ2-5; TRBD1 matches 9 bases. The CDR3 sequence is 14 residues long. Germline CDR1 is SEHNR and CDR2 is FQNEAQ (reference sequence). Trimming removed 4 bases from V and 3 bases from J; junction bases left unmatched: 3. CDR3 nucleotides: TGTGCCAGCAGCTCAACAGGGGGCAAAGAGACCCAGTACTTC. Translation: CASSSTGGKETQYF.

This chain links TRBV13 with TRBJ2-1, with 8 bases fitting TRBD1. Germline trimming cut 1 base from V and 6 bases from J; bases unmatched to any gene: 8. The CDR3 is 16 residues long. CDR1 PRHDT and CDR2 FYEKMQ come from the germline V gene (reference sequence). The CDR3 here is CASSLVGRGRGNEQFF. CDR3 nucleotides: TGTGCCAGCAGCTTAGTCGGCAGGGGGCGGGGCAATGAGCAGTTCTTC.